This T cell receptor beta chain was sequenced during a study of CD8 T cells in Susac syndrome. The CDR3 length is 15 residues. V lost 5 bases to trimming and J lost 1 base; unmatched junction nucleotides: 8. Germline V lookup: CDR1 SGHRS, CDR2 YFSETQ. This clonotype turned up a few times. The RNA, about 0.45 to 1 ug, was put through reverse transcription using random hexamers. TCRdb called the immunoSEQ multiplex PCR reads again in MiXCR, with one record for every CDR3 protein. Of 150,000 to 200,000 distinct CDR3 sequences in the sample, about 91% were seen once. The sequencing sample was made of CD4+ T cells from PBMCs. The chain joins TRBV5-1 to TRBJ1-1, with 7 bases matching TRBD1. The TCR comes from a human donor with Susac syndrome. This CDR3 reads CASSPGQDTNTEAFF. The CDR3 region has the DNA TGCGCCAGCAGTCCCGGACAGGACACGAACACTGAAGCTTTCTTT.